These 4 T cell receptor delta chains came from one sample sequenced in a study of gamma-delta T cells after stem cell transplantation. TCRdb re-called clones from the RT-PCR reads using CATT. The sample carries roughly 1,300 delta-chain clones, 12% to 15% recorded once. The source material was gamma-delta T cells. The receptors were sampled from a human donor. It is not recorded whose cells these are; they may come from a transplant donor.

This clone occurred a few times. A read error likely explains why the TCRdb protein, taken from a much larger clone, differs from this DNA's translation at residue 8; the protein shown is translated from the DNA. This chain links TRDV3 with TRDJ1, with D uncertain. Trimming left V 2 bases short and J 2 bases short, with 24 bases between. The CDR3 totals 17 residues. Germline V gives CDR1 TVYSNPD, CDR2 GDNSRS (reference sequence). In nucleotides, the CDR3 is TGTGCCTTTTTCTCGTCGCGGATGAGACGAGGAACCGATAAACTCATCTTT. Its translation: CAFFSSRMRRGTDKLIF.

A few counts support this clone. A single base is all that separates this from a far larger clone, so a read error is likely. The sample has other DNA sequences that encode this CDR3 too. The V call is TRDV2, the J call TRDJ1; perhaps TRDD3 as D (5 bases). Germline CDR1 and CDR2: GEAIGNYY and EKD. This CDR3 contains 16 residues. V gave up 4 bases and J gave up 0 bases, with 17 bases separating them. The CDR3 bases are TGTGCCTGTGAGCTGGTAGGGGGCGAGTACACCGATAAACTCATCTTT. Its translation: CACELVGGEYTDKLIF.

A few counts support this clone. The CDR3 loop is CACEDLGDPTDKLIF. The CDR3 DNA follows: TGTGCCTGTGAGGATCTGGGGGACCCTACCGATAAACTCATCTTT. The J gene is TRDJ1, the V gene TRDV2; 8 bases map to TRDD3. V gave up 4 bases and J gave up 2 bases; unmatched junction bases: 8. The CDR3 spans 15 residues. From germline, CDR1 is GEAIGNYY and CDR2 EKD.

The gene calls are TRDV2 and TRDJ1; 12 positions match TRDD3. Germline CDR1 and CDR2: GEAIGNYY and EKD. J lost 3 bases, V lost 3 bases, and 10 bases had no gene match. There are 17 residues in the CDR3. The CDR3: CACDDMSTGGYPDKLIF. The CDR3 bases are TGTGCCTGTGACGACATGTCTACTGGGGGATACCCCGATAAACTCATCTTT.